Following are 3 T cell receptor beta chains from one sample sequenced in a study of shared clonotypes between healthy human individuals. Assay used: immunoSEQ multiplex PCR; TCRdb lists only in-frame clones, some missing. The sample includes 400,000 to 600,000 clones, about 96% seen only once; the top ten take under 0.065%. The source material was naive CD4+ T cells sorted from blood. Sample subset: CD45RA+ positively selected. The source is a woman in her twenties or thirties in good health.

CDR3 in amino acids: CASSVGDRTSNEQFF. Written as DNA, the CDR3 is TGTGCCAGCAGCGTAGGTGACAGGACTAGCAATGAGCAGTTCTTC. The gene calls are TRBV9 and TRBJ2-1, with D tentatively TRBD2 (7 bases). CDR3 length: 15 residues. The V end lost 0 bases, the J end lost 6 bases, and 13 bases lay between the germline ends. Germline V CDR1 and CDR2: SGDLS, YYNGEE.

The chain carries TRBV7-4 and TRBJ1-5; TRBD1 might be the D (5 bases). V was pared by 5 bases and J by 5 bases, with 13 bases between. Germline loops: CDR1 SGHVT, CDR2 SQSDAQ. CDR3 length equals 14 residues. As DNA, the CDR3 is TGTGCCAGCAGCCTGGGAGGGGAGGATCAGCCCCAGCATTTT. This translates into CASSLGGEDQPQHF.

The rearrangement links TRBV28 to TRBJ1-2, with no clear D. Trimming took 2 bases from V and 4 from J, leaving 14 bases between them. Germline assignment: CDR1 MDHEN and CDR2 SYDVKM. CDR3 size: 15 residues. The CDR3, as DNA: TGTGCCAGCAGTTTACCCCCTTCAAGGGCCTATGGCTACACCTTC. Its translation: CASSLPPSRAYGYTF.